The source of this T cell receptor (beta chain) is a study of T-cell reconstitution after alpha-beta-depleted transplantation in children. Overall study results and limits: T-cell counts and diversity at one year post-transplant came mainly from newly produced T cells. Several hundred expanded graft clones reportedly supplied alpha-beta T cells about two months after transplant. Surviving recipient T cells and thymic progenitors produced the high day-60 TCRbeta diversity seen in some patients.

Concerning this clonotype itself: Its target is unknown.

There are 16 residues in the CDR3. V dropped 3 bases and J dropped 4; count of bases not matched to a gene: 7. Germline V lookup: CDR1 SGHTA, CDR2 FQGNSA. For TCRbeta, the library was prepared with unique molecular identifiers. MiXCR was run by TCRdb on the PCR reads, yielding one entry per CDR3 protein. Of more than 200,000 distinct CDR3 sequences detected, under 20% appear once; the ten largest clones hold 40% to 50%. The gene calls are TRBV7-2 and TRBJ2-3, with TRBD2 matching 10 bases. The source material was PBMCs, mostly from graft donor cells, sampled 360 days after TCRalphabeta/CD19-depleted stem cell transplant. The source of this sequence is a male patient aged 2-15 years who had a stem cell transplant for acute lymphoblastic leukemia, so the T cells may come from the graft donor. CDR3 region: CASSFRPSGSADTQYF. Written as DNA, the CDR3 is TGTGCCAGCAGCTTCCGCCCTAGCGGGAGCGCAGATACGCAGTATTTT.